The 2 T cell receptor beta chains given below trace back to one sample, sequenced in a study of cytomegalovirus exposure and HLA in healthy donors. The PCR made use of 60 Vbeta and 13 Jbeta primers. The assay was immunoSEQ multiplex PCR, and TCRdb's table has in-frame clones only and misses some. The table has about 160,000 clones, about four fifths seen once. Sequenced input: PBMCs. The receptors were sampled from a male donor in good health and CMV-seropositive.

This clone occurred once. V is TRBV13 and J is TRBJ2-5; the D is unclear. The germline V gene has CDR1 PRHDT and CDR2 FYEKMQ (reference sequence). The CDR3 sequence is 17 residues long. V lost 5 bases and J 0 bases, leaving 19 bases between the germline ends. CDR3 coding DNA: TGTGCCAGCAGCCCCCCGCGAGGTGAGAGGTACCAAGAGACCCAGTACTTC. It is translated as CASSPPRGERYQETQYF.

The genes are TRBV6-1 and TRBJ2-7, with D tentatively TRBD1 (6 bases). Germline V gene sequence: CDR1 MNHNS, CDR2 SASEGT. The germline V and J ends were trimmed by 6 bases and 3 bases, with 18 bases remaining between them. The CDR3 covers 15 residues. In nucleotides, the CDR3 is TGTGCCAGCAGGAAACAACAGGGACCCAGCTACGAGCAGTACTTC. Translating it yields CASRKQQGPSYEQYF.